Following are 10 T cell receptor beta chains from one sample sequenced in a study of T cell responses to AZD1222 COVID-19 vaccine. TCRdb keeps only in-frame clones here, not all; method: immunoSEQ multiplex PCR. The data contain 140,000 or so clones, approximately 91% of them singletons. This specimen consisted of peripheral blood, obtained 28 days after the second AZD1222 dose. All receptors come from an adult who received the AZD1222 COVID-19 vaccine.

V usage is TRBV25-1 and J usage is TRBJ1-6; possible D gene TRBD1, 5 bases. The CDR3 has 13 amino acids. The germline CDR1 and CDR2 sequences are MGHDK and SYGVNS. V was trimmed by 6 bases and J by 9 bases, leaving 12 bases between them. The CDR3 DNA follows: TGTGCCAGCAGATCAGGGTGGGGTTCACCCCTCCACTTT. This codes for CASRSGWGSPLHF.

This chain connects TRBV6-4 to TRBJ1-5; 7 bases map to TRBD1. V shed 11 bases and J 1 base; nucleotides not matched to a gene: 11. This CDR3 has 15 residues. Germline V gene sequence: CDR1 MRHNA, CDR2 SNTAGT. Here the CDR3 DNA reads TGTGCCGGATTCAGGGGGTCCGGAAGCAATCAGCCCCAGCATTTT. It codes for CAGFRGSGSNQPQHF.

This sequence joins TRBV27 and TRBJ1-3; weak D call: TRBD1 (6 bases). Germline assignment: CDR1 MNHEY and CDR2 SMNVEV (reference sequence). V was trimmed by 11 bases and J by 2 bases, leaving 25 bases between them. This CDR3 has 17 amino acids. The CDR3 DNA reads TGTGCCTGGGCTCTCAATCGTACAGGGATAACTGGAAACACCATATATTTT. It translates to CAWALNRTGITGNTIYF.

The DNA of the CDR3 is TGTGCCAGCAGCTTCCCTGGACAGCCGCTAGGTGGTGAAGCTTTCTTT. It is translated as CASSFPGQPLGGEAFF. This chain uses TRBV5-4 with TRBJ1-1; tentatively, D is TRBD1 (6 bases). Germline CDR1 reads SGHNT; CDR2 reads YYREEE (reference sequence). Trimming took 2 bases from V and 7 from J, leaving 21 bases between them. The CDR3 is 16 residues long.

This clone has a single count. The chain employs TRBV11-2 and TRBJ2-7; D gene uncertain. The CDR3 runs 15 residues. Germline V gives CDR1 SGHAT, CDR2 FQNNGV. Deletions cut 1 base from V and 7 bases from J, with 17 bases between. The CDR3 reads CASSLVSSTDEEQYF. CDR3 coding DNA: TGTGCCAGCAGCTTAGTTTCCTCTACGGATGAAGAGCAGTACTTC.

This rearrangement joins TRBV2 to TRBJ1-1, with 9 bases lining up with TRBD1. Germline CDR1 SNHLY, CDR2 FYNNEI. Unmatched junction bases numbered 1, after V lost 6 bases and J lost 5 bases. The CDR3 loop spans 12 amino acids. The CDR3 DNA sequence: TGTGCCAGCAGGGACAGGGGAACTGAAGCTTTCTTT. This gives the protein CASRDRGTEAFF.

The rearrangement uses TRBV27 and TRBJ2-1; D gene unclear. The V gene lost 5 bases and the J gene lost 0 bases, with 8 bases spanning the gap. In germline, CDR1 is MNHEY, CDR2 SMNVEV (reference sequence). The length of the CDR3 is 14 residues. Here the CDR3 reads CASSDGNSYNEQFF. The CDR3 nucleotides read TGTGCCAGCAGTGACGGAAACTCCTACAATGAGCAGTTCTTC.

The gene calls are TRBV27 and TRBJ2-3; possible D gene TRBD2, 5 bases. The CDR3 covers 14 residues. Looked up from germline, CDR1 is MNHEY and CDR2 is SMNVEV (reference sequence). Trimming took off 2 bases at V and 2 bases at J, with 8 bases between the two ends. CDR3 in amino acids: CASSLVTNTDTQYF. CDR3 in DNA: TGTGCCAGCAGTTTAGTGACTAACACAGATACGCAGTATTTT.

V is TRBV7-9 and J is TRBJ2-7; maybe TRBD1 (5 bases). Germline CDR1 SEHNR, CDR2 FQNEAQ (reference sequence). The CDR3 totals 13 residues. The ends were cut back, 5 bases at V and 3 bases at J, with 11 bases in the middle. The CDR3 region is CASSATEFYEQYF. The CDR3 region has the DNA TGTGCCAGCAGCGCGACAGAATTCTACGAGCAGTACTTC.

The chain couples TRBV18 to TRBJ1-5; tentative D call: TRBD1 (6 bases). Germline V gene sequence: CDR1 KGHSH, CDR2 LQKENI. This CDR3 is 14 amino acids long. Trimming pared 5 bases from V and 4 bases from J, leaving 12 bases between. The CDR3 nucleotides are TGTGCCAGCTCAGCGGACAGCGAGAATCAGCCCCAGCATTTT. Translated: CASSADSENQPQHF.